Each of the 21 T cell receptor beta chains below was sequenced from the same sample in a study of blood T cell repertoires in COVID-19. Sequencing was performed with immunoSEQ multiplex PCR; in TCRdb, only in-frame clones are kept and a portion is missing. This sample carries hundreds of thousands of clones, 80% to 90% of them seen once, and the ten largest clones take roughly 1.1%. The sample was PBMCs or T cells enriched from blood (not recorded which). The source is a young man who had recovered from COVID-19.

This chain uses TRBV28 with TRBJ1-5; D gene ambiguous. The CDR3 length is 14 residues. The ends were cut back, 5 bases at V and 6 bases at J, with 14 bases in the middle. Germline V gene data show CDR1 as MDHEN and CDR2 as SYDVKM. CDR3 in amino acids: CASSLRREIQPQHF. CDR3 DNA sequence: TGTGCCAGCAGTCTACGTAGAGAAATTCAGCCCCAGCATTTT.

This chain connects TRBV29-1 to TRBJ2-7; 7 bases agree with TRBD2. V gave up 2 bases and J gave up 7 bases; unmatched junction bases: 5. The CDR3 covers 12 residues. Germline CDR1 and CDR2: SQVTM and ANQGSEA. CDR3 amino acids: CSVESLGGEQYF. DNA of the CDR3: TGCAGCGTTGAATCGCTCGGGGGGGAGCAGTACTTC.

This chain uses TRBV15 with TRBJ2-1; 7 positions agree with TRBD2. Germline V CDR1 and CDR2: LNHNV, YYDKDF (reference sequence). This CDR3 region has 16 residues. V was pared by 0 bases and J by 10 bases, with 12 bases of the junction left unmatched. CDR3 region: CATSRDQASGGEEQFF. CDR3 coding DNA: TGTGCCACCAGCAGAGATCAGGCTAGCGGCGGGGAAGAGCAGTTCTTC.

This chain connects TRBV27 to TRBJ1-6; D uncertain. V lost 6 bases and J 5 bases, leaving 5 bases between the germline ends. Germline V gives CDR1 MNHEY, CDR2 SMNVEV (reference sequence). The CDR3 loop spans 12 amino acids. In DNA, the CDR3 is TGTGCCAGCAGCGCTAATAATTCACCCCTCCACTTT. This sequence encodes CASSANNSPLHF.

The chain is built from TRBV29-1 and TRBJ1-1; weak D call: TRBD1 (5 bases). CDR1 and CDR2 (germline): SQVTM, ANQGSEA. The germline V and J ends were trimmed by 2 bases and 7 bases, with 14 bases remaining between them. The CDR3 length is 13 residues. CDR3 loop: CSVESRWGDEAFF. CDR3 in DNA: TGCAGCGTTGAAAGTCGGTGGGGGGATGAAGCTTTCTTT.

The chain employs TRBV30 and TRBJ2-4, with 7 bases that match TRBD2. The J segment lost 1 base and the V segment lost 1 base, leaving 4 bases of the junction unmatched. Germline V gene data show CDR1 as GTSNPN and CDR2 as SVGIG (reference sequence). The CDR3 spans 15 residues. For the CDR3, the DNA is TGTGCCTGGAGTGGCGCCGGGGGGGCCAAAAACATTCAGTACTTC. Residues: CAWSGAGGAKNIQYF.

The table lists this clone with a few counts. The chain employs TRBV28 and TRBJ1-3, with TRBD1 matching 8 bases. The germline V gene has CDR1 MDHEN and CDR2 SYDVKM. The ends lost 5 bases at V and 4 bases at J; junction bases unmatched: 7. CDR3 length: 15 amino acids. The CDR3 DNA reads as TGTGCCAGCAGTCCTCAGGGGGCTTTCGGAAACACCATATATTTT. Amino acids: CASSPQGAFGNTIYF.

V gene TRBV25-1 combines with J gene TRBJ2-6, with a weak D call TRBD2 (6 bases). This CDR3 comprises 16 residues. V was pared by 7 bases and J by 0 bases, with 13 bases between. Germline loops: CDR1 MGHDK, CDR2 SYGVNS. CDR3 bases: TGTGCCAGCATGTCCGACGGGGGCTCTGGGGCCAACGTCCTGACTTTC. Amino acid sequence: CASMSDGGSGANVLTF. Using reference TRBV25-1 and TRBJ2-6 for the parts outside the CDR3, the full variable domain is EADIYQTPRYLVIGTGKKITLECSQTMGHDKMYWYQQDPGMELHLIHYSYGVNSTEKGDLSSESTVSRIRTEHFPLTLESARPSHTSQYLCASMSDGGSGANVLTFGAGSRLTVL.

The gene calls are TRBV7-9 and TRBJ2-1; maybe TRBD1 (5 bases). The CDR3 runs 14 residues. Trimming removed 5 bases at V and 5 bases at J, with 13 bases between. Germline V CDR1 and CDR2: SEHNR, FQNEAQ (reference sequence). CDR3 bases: TGTGCCAGCAGCGCCCAGGGTGGGGACAATGAGCAGTTCTTC. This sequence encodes CASSAQGGDNEQFF. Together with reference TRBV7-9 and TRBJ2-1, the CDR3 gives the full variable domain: DTGVSQNPRHKITKRGQNVTFRCDPISEHNRLYWYRQTLGQGPEFLTYFQNEAQLEKSRLLSDRFSAERPKGSFSTLEIQRTEQGDSAMYLCASSAQGGDNEQFFGPGTRLTVL.

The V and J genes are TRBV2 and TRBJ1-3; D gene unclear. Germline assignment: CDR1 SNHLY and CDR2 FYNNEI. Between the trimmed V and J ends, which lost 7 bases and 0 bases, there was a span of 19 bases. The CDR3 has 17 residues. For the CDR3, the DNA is TGTGCCAGCAACGGAGGGTGGTTTTCCCTCTCTGGAAACACCATATATTTT. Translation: CASNGGWFSLSGNTIYF.

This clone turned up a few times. CDR3 coding DNA: TGTGCCAGCAGCCCCCTCTCTGGAAACACCATATATTTT. This sequence encodes CASSPLSGNTIYF. This chain connects TRBV9 to TRBJ1-3; no clear D. This CDR3 is 13 amino acids long. Germline CDR1 and CDR2: SGDLS and YYNGEE. The V gene lost 4 bases and the J gene lost 0 bases, with 5 bases spanning the gap. The whole variable domain, remainder taken from reference TRBV9 and TRBJ1-3, is DSGVTQTPKHLITATGQRVTLRCSPRSGDLSVYWYQQSLDQGLQFLIQYYNGEERAKGNILERFSAQQFPDLHSELNLSSLELGDSALYFCASSPLSGNTIYFGEGSWLTVV.

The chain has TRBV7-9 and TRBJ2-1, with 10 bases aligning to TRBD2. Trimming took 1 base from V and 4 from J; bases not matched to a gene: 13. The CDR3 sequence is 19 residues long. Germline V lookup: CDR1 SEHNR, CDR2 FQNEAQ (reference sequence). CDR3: CASSLGVGGLAEGYNEQFF. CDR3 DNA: TGTGCCAGCAGCTTAGGAGTGGGAGGACTAGCGGAGGGATACAATGAGCAGTTCTTC.

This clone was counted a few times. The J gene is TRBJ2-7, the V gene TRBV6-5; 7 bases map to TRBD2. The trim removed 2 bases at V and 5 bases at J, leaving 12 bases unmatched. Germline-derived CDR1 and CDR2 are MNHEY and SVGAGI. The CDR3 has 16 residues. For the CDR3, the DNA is TGTGCCAGCAGTTACCCCCCGGGACTACAAAATGACGAGCAGTACTTC. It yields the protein CASSYPPGLQNDEQYF.

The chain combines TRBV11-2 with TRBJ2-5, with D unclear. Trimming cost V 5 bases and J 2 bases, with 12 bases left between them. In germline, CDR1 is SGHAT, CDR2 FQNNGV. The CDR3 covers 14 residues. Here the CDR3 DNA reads TGTGCCAGCAGCCAGTTCACCCTGCAAGAGACCCAGTACTTC. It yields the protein CASSQFTLQETQYF.

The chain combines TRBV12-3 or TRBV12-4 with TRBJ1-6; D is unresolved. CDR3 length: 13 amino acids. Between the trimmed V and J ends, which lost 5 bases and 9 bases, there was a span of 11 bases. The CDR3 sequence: CASSPTLVSPLHF. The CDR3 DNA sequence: TGTGCCAGCAGTCCGACACTGGTTTCACCCCTCCACTTT.

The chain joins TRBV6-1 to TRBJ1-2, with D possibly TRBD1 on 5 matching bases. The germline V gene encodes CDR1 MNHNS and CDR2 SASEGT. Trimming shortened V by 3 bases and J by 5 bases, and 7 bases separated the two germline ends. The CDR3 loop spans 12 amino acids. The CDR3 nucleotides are TGTGCCAGCAGTGACGACAGATATGGCTACACCTTC. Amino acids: CASSDDRYGYTF.

The DNA for the CDR3 is TGTGCCAGCAGCTTTGGGACAGGGTTCACCGGGGAGCTGTTTTTT. Its translation: CASSFGTGFTGELFF. The chain combines TRBV5-6 with TRBJ2-2; 9 bases map to TRBD1. With V trimmed by 2 bases and J by 4 bases, 3 bases remained unmatched. Germline lookup yields CDR1 SGHDT and CDR2 YYEEEE. CDR3 size: 15 residues. Combining the CDR3 with reference TRBV5-6 and TRBJ2-2 gives the whole variable domain DAGVTQSPTHLIKTRGQQVTLRCSPKSGHDTVSWYQQALGQGPQFIFQYYEEEERQRGNFPDRFSGHQFPNYSSELNVNALLLGDSALYLCASSFGTGFTGELFFGEGSRLTVL.

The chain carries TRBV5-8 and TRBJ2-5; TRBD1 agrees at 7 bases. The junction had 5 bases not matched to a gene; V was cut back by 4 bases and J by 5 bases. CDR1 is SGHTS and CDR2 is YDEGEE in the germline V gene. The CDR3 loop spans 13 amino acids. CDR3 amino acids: CASSVDRVETQYF. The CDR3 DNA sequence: TGTGCCAGCAGCGTAGACAGGGTGGAGACCCAGTACTTC.

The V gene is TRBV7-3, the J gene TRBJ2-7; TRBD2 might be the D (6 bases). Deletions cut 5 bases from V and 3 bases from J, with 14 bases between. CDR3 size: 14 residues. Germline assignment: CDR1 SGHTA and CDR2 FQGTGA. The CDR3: CASSPLGTVYEQYF. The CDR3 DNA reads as TGTGCCAGCAGCCCGCTTGGGACTGTCTACGAGCAGTACTTC.

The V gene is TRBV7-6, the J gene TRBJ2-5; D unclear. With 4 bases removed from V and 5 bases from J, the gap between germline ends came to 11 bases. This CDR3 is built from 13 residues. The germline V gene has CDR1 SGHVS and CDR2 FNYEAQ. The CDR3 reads CASSYGPAETQYF. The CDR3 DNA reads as TGTGCCAGCAGCTACGGTCCAGCGGAGACCCAGTACTTC.

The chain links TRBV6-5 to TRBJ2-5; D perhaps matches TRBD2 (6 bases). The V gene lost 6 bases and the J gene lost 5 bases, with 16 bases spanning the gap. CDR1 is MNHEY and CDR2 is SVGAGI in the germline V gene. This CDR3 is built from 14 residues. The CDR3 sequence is CASRQRDFLETQYF. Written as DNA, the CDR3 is TGTGCCAGCAGACAACGGGACTTTTTGGAGACCCAGTACTTC.